The present TCR beta chain was sequenced within a study of blood T cell repertoires in COVID-19. Overall study context: Donors in the United States, Italy and Spain gave samples during acute or convalescent COVID-19. PBMCs, B-cell-depleted T cells, or T cells were the source of the cDNA or gDNA that made up the material.

V lost 3 bases and J lost 4, with 12 bases in between. The germline CDR1 and CDR2 sequences are MDHEN and SYDVKM. The CDR3 spans 14 residues. Per the study methods: Amplification of reference gene primers provided the estimated nucleated cell counts. This table comes from immunoSEQ multiplex PCR, and its TCRdb copy is limited to in-frame clones, with some not included. V and J calls plus clone size are reproduced from that table; the DNA served to infer D and trimming. The sample has 150,000 to 160,000 clones, around 85% seen once. The sample was peripheral blood. The sequence was collected from a woman in her 70s with acute or convalescent COVID-19. The chain has TRBV28 and TRBJ2-5; the D gene is possibly TRBD2 (5 bases). CDR3 sequence (DNA): TGTGCCAGCAGTTTCCTCAGTGGGAGAGAGACCCAGTACTTC. Its protein product is CASSFLSGRETQYF.